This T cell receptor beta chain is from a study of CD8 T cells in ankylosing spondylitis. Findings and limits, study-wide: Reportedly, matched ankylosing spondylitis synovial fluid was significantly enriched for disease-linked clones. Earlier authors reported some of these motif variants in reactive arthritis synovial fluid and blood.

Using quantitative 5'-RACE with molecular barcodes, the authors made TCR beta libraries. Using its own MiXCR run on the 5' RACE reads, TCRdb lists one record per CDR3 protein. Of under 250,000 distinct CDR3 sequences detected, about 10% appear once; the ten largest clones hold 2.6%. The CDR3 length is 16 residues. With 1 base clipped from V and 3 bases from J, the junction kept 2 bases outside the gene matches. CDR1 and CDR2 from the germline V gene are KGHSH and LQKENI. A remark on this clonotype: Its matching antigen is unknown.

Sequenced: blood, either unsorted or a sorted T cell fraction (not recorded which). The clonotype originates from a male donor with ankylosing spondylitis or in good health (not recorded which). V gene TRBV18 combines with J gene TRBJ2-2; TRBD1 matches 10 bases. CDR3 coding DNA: TGTGCCAGCTCACCACGTGGACAGGGGGACACCGGGGAGCTGTTTTTT. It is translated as CASSPRGQGDTGELFF.